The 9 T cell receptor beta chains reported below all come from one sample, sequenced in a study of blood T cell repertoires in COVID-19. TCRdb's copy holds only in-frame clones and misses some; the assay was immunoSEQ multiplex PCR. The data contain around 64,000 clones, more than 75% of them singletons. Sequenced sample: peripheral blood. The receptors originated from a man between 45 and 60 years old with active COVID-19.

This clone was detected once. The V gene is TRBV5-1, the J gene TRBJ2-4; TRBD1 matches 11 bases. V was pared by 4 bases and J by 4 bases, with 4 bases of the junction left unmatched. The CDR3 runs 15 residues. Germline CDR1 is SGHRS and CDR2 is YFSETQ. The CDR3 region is CASSLGQGAKNIQYF. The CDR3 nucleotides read TGCGCCAGCAGCCTAGGACAGGGGGCGAAAAACATTCAGTACTTC.

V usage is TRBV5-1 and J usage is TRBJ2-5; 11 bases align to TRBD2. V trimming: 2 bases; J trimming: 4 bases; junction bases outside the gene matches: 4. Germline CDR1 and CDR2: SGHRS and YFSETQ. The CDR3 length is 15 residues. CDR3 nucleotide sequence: TGCGCCAGCAGCTTCGGGCTAGCGGGAGGAGAGACCCAGTACTTC. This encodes CASSFGLAGGETQYF.

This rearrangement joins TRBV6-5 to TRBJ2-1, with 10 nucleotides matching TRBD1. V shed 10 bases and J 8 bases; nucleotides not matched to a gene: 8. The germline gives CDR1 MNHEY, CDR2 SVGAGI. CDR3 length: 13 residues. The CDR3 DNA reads TGTGCCACCTTGACAGGGGGCGGGTATGAGCAGTTCTTC. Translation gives CATLTGGGYEQFF.

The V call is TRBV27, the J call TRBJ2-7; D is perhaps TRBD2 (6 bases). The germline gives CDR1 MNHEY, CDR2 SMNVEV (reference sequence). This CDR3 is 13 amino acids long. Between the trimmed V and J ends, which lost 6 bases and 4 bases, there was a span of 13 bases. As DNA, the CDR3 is TGTGCCAGCAGCCGGGACTCGACTTACGAGCAGTACTTC. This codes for CASSRDSTYEQYF.

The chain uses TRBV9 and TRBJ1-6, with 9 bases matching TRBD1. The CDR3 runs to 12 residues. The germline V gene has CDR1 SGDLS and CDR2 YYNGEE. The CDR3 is CASGDRDSPLHF. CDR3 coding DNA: TGTGCTAGCGGGGACAGGGACTCACCCCTCCACTTT.

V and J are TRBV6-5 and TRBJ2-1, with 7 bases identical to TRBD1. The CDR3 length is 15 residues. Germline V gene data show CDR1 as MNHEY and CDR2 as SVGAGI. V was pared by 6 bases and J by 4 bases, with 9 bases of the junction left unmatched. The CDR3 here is CASRYRDSPYNEQFF. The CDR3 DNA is TGTGCCAGCAGATACCGGGACAGCCCTTACAATGAGCAGTTCTTC.

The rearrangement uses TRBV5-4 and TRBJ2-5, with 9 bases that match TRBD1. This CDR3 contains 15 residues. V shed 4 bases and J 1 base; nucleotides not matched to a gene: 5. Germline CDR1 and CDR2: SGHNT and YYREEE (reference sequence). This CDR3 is CASSPPTGGQETQYF. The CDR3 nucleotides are TGTGCCAGCAGCCCCCCGACAGGGGGCCAAGAGACCCAGTACTTC.

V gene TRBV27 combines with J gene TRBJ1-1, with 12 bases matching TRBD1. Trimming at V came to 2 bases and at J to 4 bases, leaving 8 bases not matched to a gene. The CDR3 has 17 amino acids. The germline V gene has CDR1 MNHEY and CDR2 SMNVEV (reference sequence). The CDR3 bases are TGTGCCAGCAGTTTAAGGGGGACAGGGGGCAAGATCACTGAAGCTTTCTTT. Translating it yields CASSLRGTGGKITEAFF.

The CDR3 region has the DNA TGCGCCAGCAGCTTGGACTCGCGGGGGGCAGGAGAGACCCAGTACTTC. It specifies CASSLDSRGAGETQYF. The V call is TRBV5-1, the J call TRBJ2-5; 8 bases are shared with TRBD2. The CDR3 length is 16 residues. Germline assignment: CDR1 SGHRS and CDR2 YFSETQ. V was pared by 0 bases and J by 4 bases, with 8 bases of the junction left unmatched.